This T cell receptor beta chain comes out of a study of blood T cell repertoires in COVID-19. About the study: The United States, Italy and Spain provided the acute and convalescent COVID-19 samples. T cells, B-cell-depleted T cells, or PBMCs supplied cDNA or gDNA.

Original processing methods: Counts of nucleated cells, estimated from reference gene primer amplification, were obtained. Here immunoSEQ multiplex PCR was the method, and the copy in TCRdb shows in-frame clones only, minus some. That table is the source of V, J and clone size, and D and trimming were worked out from the DNA. The sample holds over 50,000 clones, 88% seen once. V lost 7 bases and J lost 6, with 19 bases in between. CDR1 is SQVTM, CDR2 ANQGSEA, per germline. CDR3 length: 13 amino acids. The J gene is TRBJ2-7, the V gene TRBV29-1; a weak D match, TRBD1 (6 bases). The receptor was isolated from a human donor in a cohort sampled during active COVID-19. The sample taken for sequencing was peripheral blood. The CDR3 reads CSASQGSLSEQYF. The DNA of the CDR3 is TGCAGCGCTTCACAGGGTTCGTTGTCCGAGCAGTACTTC.